These T cell receptor beta chains were read from a single sample in a study of identical twins. TCRdb called the 5' RACE reads again in MiXCR, with one record for every CDR3 protein. The data show about 570,000 distinct CDR3 sequences, more than 9% seen once. This sample also belongs to another study, concerning yellow fever vaccine responses in identical twins.

Sample: PBMCs. The receptors stem from a woman between 18 and 30 years old in good health. The CDR3 runs from the conserved cysteine through the conserved F or W.

TRBJ2-7,TRBV6-2/TRBV6-3,CASSYSNPYEQYF
TRBJ2-7,TRBV20-1,CSARPLGGGNYEQYF
TRBJ1-1,TRBV14,CASSQDLGATEAFF
TRBJ2-3,TRBV20-1,CSADPRLDTQYF
TRBJ2-2,TRBV5-1,CASSLTQPNRELFF
TRBJ2-5,TRBV20-1,CSARAGAETQYF
TRBJ1-2,TRBV5-6,CASSPESGRPLVYYTF
TRBJ2-7,TRBV4-2,CASSQDLAGGYEQYF
TRBJ2-5,TRBV10-3,CATSERGQETQYF
TRBJ2-5,TRBV15,CATSREAKYQETQYF
TRBJ2-7,TRBV2,CASSAQFQSEQYF
TRBJ2-3,TRBV7-9,CARRALMTTDTQYF
TRBJ2-3,TRBV5-1,CASSLGSSGTVDTQYF
TRBJ2-1,TRBV7-3,CASIKPGSLIYNEQFF
TRBJ2-1,TRBV9,CASSVSGENEQFF
TRBJ2-5,TRBV20-1,CSASLSGTLETQYF
TRBJ1-2,TRBV5-6,CASSLGSRVALWGYTF
TRBJ2-5,TRBV19,CASSPQAGGQGTQYF
TRBJ1-2,TRBV29-1,CSVRRGQGYGYTF
TRBJ2-7,TRBV29-1,CSVFQEGSYEQYF